Reported below is one T cell receptor beta chain. Its antigen is still unknown. J lost 1 base, V lost 5 bases, and 6 bases had no gene match. This CDR3 is built from 14 residues. The V gene's germline CDR1 is SQVTM and CDR2 ANQGSEA. Produced via immunoSEQ multiplex PCR; TCRdb's table is partial and in-frame only. The top ten hold roughly 4% of the sample, which has under 90,000 clones, almost 90% seen once. The data derive from a study of graft-versus-host responses after intestinal transplantation. Study-wide context: Multivisceral, liver-intestinal, or isolated intestinal transplants were received by the recipients. Study findings and constraints: The marrow of recipients harbored GvH clones, and ileum or blood showed some of them first.

The sequenced sample was unstimulated CD8+ T cells sorted from spleen or lymph node cells, obtained before transplant. The chain joins TRBV29-1 to TRBJ1-1; 8 bases align to TRBD1. This receptor was identified in a human donor who was the organ donor for an intestinal transplant. CDR3 sequence: CSVFDRGRNTEAFF. CDR3 coding DNA: TGCAGCGTTTTCGACAGGGGAAGGAACACTGAAGCTTTCTTT.